This entry concerns a single T cell receptor beta chain. The record originates from a study of technical replicates of blood from several donors. CDR3 size: 11 residues. Trimming stripped 7 bases from V and 5 bases from J, with 9 bases between. Germline CDR1 reads MNHNS; CDR2 reads SASEGT. Sequencing used immunoSEQ multiplex PCR; TCRdb keeps in-frame clones, though not all of them. The sample lists about 84,000 clones; just over 90% were seen once. The rearrangement uses TRBV6-1 and TRBJ2-7; D not certain. The sequence came from a human donor in good health. Sequenced material: T cells isolated from PBMCs. Here the CDR3 reads CASISQNEQYF. The CDR3 DNA reads as TGTGCCAGCATCTCCCAGAACGAGCAGTACTTC.